These T cell receptor beta chains were read from a single sample in a study of a mutant IDH1 vaccine in newly diagnosed glioma. For these receptors, no antigen is known. Measured with immunoSEQ multiplex PCR; TCRdb has only the in-frame clones, and not every one. The table includes over 30,000 clones, roughly 83% detected once. The specimen was PBMCs, collected from a glioma patient whose treatment included an IDH1 peptide vaccine. These receptors came from a man aged 25 to 45 with glioma. Both conserved end residues are part of each CDR3. The D gene is left open where the match is weak.

>TRBJ2-7|-|TRBV5-1
CASSLRQGPLYEQYF
TGCGCCAGCAGCTTGAGGCAGGGCCCTCTTTACGAGCAGTACTTC
>TRBJ2-7|-|TRBV11-2
CASRSLDARESYEQYF
TGTGCCAGCAGGTCCCTAGACGCCCGGGAATCCTACGAGCAGTACTTC
>TRBJ2-7|-|TRBV25-1
CASGQYEQYF
TGTGCCAGCGGGCAGTACGAGCAGTACTTC
>TRBJ1-2|-|TRBV29-1
CSAGTGNYGYTF
TGCAGCGCCGGGACGGGAAACTATGGCTACACCTTC
>TRBJ2-2|TRBD2|TRBV5-1
CASSLGRGGAATGELFF
TGCGCCAGCAGCTTGGGACGGGGGGGCGCGGCCACCGGGGAGCTGTTTTTT
>TRBJ1-1|-|TRBV4-3
CASSRGHSPNTEAFF
TGCGCCAGCAGCCGCGGACACTCCCCGAACACTGAAGCTTTCTTT
>TRBJ2-1|-|TRBV2
CAIRLDSEGEQFF
TGTGCCATCAGGTTGGATAGCGAAGGAGAGCAGTTCTTC
>TRBJ2-5|-|TRBV5-5
CASSPPQETQYF
TGTGCCAGCAGCCCTCCACAAGAGACCCAGTACTTC
>TRBJ2-3|TRBD1|TRBV6-6
CASSYGTGGFTDTQYF
TGTGCCAGCAGTTATGGGACAGGGGGTTTTACAGATACGCAGTATTTT
>TRBJ2-7|TRBD1|TRBV2
CATAGQETYEQYF
TGTGCCACCGCGGGACAGGAGACCTACGAGCAGTACTTC
>TRBJ2-1|-|TRBV4-3
CASSEENSYNEQFF
TGCGCCAGCAGCGAGGAAAACTCCTACAATGAGCAGTTCTTC
>TRBJ2-6|TRBD1|TRBV5-1
CASSGGQGTVGANVLTF
TGCGCCAGCAGCGGAGGACAGGGCACGGTGGGGGCCAACGTCCTGACTTTC
>TRBJ2-7|-|TRBV5-1
CASSKQVRVDEQYF
TGCGCCAGCAGCAAACAGGTGAGGGTAGACGAGCAGTACTTC
>TRBJ1-1|TRBD1|TRBV19
CASTTDRMNTEAFF
TGTGCCAGTACCACGGACAGGATGAACACTGAAGCTTTCTTT